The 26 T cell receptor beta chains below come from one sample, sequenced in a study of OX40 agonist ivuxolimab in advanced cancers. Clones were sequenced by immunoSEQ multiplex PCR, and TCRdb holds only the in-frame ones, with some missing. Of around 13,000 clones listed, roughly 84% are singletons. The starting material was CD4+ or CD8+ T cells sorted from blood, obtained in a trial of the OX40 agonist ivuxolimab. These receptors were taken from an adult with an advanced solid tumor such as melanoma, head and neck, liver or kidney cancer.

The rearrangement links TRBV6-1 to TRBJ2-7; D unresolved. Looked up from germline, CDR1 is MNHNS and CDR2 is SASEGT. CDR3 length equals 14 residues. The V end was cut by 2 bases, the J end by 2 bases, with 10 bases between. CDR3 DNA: TGTGCCAGCAGTGAAACCGGCAATCCCTACGAGCAGTACTTC. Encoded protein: CASSETGNPYEQYF.

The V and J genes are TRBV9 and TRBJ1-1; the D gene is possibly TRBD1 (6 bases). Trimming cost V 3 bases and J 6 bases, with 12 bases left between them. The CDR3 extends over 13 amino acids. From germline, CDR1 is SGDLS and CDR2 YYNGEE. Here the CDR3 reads CASSASGAAEAFF. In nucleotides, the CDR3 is TGTGCCAGCAGCGCGTCAGGGGCGGCTGAAGCTTTCTTT.

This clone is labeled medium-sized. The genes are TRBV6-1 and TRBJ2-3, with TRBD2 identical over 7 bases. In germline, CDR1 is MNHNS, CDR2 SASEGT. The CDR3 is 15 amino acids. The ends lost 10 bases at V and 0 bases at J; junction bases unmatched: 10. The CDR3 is CATRLADSSTDTQYF. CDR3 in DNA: TGTGCCACCCGACTAGCAGACTCTAGCACAGATACGCAGTATTTT.

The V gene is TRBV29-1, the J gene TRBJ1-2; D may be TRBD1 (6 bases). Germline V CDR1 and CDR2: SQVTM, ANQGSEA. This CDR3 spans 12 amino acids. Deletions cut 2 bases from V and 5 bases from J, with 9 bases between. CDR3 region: CSVEKGDYGYTF. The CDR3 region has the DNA TGCAGCGTTGAAAAGGGGGATTATGGCTACACCTTC. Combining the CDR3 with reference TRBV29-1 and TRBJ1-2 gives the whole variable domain SAVISQKPSRDICQRGTSLTIQCQVDSQVTMMFWYRQQPGQSLTLIATANQGSEATYESGFVIDKFPISRPNLTFSTLTVSNMSPEDSSIYLCSVEKGDYGYTFGSGTRLTVV.

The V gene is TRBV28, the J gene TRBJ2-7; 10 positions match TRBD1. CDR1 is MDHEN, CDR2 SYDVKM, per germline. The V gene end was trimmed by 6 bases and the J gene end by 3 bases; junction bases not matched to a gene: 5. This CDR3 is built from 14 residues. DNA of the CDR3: TGTGCCAGCAGCCCGACAGGGGGCGACTACGAGCAGTACTTC. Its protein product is CASSPTGGDYEQYF.

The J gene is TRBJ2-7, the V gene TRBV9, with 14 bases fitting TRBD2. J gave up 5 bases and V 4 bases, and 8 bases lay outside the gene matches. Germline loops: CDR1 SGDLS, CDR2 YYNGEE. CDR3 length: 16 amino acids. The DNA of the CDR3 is TGTGCCAGCAGCCCCAGACTAGCGGGGGGGCCCAACGAGCAGTACTTC. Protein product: CASSPRLAGGPNEQYF.

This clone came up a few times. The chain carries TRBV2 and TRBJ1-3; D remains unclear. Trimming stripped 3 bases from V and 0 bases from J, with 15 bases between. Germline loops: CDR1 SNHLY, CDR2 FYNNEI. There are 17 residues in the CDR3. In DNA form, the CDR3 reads TGTGCCAGCAGTGATTTTCCGGACGTATTCTCTGGAAACACCATATATTTT. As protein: CASSDFPDVFSGNTIYF.

The CDR3 is CASSVGGVGAFF. The CDR3 nucleotides are TGTGCCAGCAGTGTGGGCGGGGTGGGAGCTTTCTTT. This chain uses TRBV25-1 with TRBJ1-1; D remains ambiguous. Germline V gives CDR1 MGHDK, CDR2 SYGVNS. Trimming pared 4 bases from V and 10 bases from J, leaving 13 bases between. The CDR3 covers 12 residues.

The CDR3, as DNA: TGTGCCAGCAGCTTAGGTCTAGCAGGTTCAGATACGCAGTATTTT. Amino acids: CASSLGLAGSDTQYF. The chain has TRBV7-2 and TRBJ2-3; tentatively, D is TRBD2 (5 bases). Per the germline V gene, CDR1 is SGHTA and CDR2 is FQGNSA. The CDR3 spans 15 residues. The V end was cut by 1 base, the J end by 4 bases, with 12 bases between.

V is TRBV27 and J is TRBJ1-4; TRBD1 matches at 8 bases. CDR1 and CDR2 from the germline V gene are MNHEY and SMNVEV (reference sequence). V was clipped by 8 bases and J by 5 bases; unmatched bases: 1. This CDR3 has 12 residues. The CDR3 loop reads CASRTGNEKLFF. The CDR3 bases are TGTGCCAGCCGGACAGGGAATGAAAAACTGTTTTTT.

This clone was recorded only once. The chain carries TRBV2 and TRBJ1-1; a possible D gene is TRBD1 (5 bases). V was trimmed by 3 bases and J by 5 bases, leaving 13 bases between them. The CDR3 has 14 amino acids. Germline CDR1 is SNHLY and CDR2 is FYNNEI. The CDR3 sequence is CASSEPRVGTEAFF. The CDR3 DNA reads TGTGCCAGCAGTGAGCCCAGGGTTGGTACTGAAGCTTTCTTT.

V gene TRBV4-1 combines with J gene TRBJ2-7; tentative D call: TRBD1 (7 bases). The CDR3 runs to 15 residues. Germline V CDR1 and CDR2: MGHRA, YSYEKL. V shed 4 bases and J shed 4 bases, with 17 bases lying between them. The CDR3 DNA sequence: TGCGCCAGCAGCCTACCAGGAGGGGGCAGGTACGAGCAGTACTTC. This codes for CASSLPGGGRYEQYF.

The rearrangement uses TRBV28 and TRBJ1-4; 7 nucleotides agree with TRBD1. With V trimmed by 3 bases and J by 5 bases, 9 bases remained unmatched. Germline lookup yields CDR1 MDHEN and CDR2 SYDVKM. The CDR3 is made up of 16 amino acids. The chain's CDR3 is CASSFHSRGLNEKLFF. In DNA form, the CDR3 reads TGTGCCAGCAGTTTTCACTCCAGGGGGTTAAATGAAAAACTGTTTTTT.

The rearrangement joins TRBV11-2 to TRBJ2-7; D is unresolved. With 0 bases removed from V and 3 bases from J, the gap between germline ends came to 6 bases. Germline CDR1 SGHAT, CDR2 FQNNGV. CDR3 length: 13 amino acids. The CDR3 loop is CASSLEVFYEQYF. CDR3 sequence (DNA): TGTGCCAGCAGCTTAGAAGTGTTCTACGAGCAGTACTTC.

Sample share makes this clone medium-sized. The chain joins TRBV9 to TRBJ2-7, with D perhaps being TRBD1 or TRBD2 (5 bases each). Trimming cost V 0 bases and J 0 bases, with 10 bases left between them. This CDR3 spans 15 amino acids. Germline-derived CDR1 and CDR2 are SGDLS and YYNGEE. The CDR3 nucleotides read TGTGCCAGCAGCGTAGCTGGGGACGTCTCCTACGAGCAGTACTTC. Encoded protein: CASSVAGDVSYEQYF.

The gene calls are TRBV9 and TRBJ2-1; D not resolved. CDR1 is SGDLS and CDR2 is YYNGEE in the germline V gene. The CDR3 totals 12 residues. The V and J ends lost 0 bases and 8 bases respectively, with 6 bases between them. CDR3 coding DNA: TGTGCCAGCAGCGTAGAGGGCCATGAGCAGTTCTTC. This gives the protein CASSVEGHEQFF.

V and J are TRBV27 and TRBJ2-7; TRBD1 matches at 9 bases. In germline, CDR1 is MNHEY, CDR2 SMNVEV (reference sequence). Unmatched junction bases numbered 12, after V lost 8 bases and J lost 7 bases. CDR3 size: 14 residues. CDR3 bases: TGTGCCAGCGCTTCGACAGGGGGGTCCTGGGAGCAGTACTTC. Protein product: CASASTGGSWEQYF.

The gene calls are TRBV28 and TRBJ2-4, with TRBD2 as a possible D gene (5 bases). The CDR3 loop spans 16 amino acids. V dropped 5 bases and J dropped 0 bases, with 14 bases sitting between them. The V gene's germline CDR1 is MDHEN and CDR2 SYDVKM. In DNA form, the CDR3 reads TGTGCCAGCAGTCACCTAATCGGGGTAGCCAAAAACATTCAGTACTTC. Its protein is CASSHLIGVAKNIQYF.

The CDR3 region has the DNA TGTGCCAGCAGTTTATCGACAGGAGTTGACCCCCAGCATTTT. It codes for CASSLSTGVDPQHF. This sequence joins TRBV27 and TRBJ1-5; weak D call: TRBD1 (6 bases). V lost 0 bases and J lost 10, with 13 bases in between. The CDR3 contains 14 residues. The germline V gene encodes CDR1 MNHEY and CDR2 SMNVEV (reference sequence).

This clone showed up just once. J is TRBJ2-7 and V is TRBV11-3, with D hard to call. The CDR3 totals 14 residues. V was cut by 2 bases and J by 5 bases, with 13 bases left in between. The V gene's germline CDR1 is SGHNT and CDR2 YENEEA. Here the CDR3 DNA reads TGTGCCAGCAGCTTACCGGGCCGCGGAAACGAGCAGTACTTC. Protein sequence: CASSLPGRGNEQYF.

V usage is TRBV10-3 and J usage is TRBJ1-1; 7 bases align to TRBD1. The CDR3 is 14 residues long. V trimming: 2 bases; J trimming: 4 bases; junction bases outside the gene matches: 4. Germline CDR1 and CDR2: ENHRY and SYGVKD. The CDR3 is CAISEATGFTEAFF. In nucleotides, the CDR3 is TGTGCCATCAGTGAGGCGACAGGGTTCACTGAAGCTTTCTTT.

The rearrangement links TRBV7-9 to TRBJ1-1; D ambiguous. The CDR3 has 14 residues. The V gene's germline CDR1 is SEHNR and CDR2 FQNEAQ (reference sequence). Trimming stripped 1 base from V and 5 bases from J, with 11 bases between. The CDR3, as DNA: TGTGCCAGCAGCTTAGTTGAGGCGAGGACTGAAGCTTTCTTT. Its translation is CASSLVEARTEAFF.

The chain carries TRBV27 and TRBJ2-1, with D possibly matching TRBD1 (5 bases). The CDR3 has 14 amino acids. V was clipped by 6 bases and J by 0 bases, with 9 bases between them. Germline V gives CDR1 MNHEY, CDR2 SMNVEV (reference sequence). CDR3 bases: TGTGCCAGCAGGCGACAGACCTCCTACAATGAGCAGTTCTTC. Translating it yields CASRRQTSYNEQFF.

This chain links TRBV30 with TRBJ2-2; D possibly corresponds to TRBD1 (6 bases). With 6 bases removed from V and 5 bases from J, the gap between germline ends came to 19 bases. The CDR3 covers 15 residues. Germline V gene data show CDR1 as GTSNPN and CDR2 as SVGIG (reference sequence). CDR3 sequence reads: CACIRRQDRTGELFF. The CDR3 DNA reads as TGTGCCTGTATCCGTCGACAGGACCGGACCGGGGAGCTGTTTTTT.

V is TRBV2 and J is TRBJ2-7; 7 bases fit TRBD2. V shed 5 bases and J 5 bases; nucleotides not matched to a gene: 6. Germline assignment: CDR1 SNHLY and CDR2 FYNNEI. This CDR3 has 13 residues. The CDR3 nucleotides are TGTGCCAGCAGTACCCGGGCGGGGGACGAGCAGTACTTC. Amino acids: CASSTRAGDEQYF.

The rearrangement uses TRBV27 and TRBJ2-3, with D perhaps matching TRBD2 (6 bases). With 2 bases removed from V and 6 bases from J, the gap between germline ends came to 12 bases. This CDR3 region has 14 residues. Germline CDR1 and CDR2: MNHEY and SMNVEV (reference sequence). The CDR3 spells CASSLLGGGDTQYF. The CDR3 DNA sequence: TGTGCCAGCAGTTTACTCGGGGGAGGTGATACGCAGTATTTT.